This TCR beta chain came from a study of T cell responses to AZD1222 COVID-19 vaccine. The CDR3 consists of 13 residues. CDR1 is SGHTA, CDR2 FQGNSA, per germline. The V end was cut by 6 bases, the J end by 8 bases, with 14 bases between. TCRdb's copy holds only in-frame clones and misses some; the assay was immunoSEQ multiplex PCR. Of 120,000 or so clones listed, roughly 92% are singletons. The input for sequencing was peripheral blood, taken on day 0 of AZD1222 vaccination. The sequence derives from an adult in good health. This sequence joins TRBV7-2 and TRBJ2-1; D gene unclear. The DNA of the CDR3 is TGTGCCAGCAGTCAAGTTTGGTTCGATGAGCAGTTCTTC. Translated, it gives CASSQVWFDEQFF.